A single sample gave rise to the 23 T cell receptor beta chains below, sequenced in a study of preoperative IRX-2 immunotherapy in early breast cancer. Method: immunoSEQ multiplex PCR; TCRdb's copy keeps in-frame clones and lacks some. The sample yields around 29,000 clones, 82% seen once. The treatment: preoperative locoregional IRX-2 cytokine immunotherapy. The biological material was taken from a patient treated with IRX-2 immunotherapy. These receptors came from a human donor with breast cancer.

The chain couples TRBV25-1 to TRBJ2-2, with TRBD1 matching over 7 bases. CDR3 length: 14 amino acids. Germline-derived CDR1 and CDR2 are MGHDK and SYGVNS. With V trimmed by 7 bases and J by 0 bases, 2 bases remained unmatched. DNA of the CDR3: TGTGCCAGCAAGGACAGGCCGAACACCGGGGAGCTGTTTTTT. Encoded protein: CASKDRPNTGELFF.

The DNA of the CDR3 is TGTGCCAGCAGTTTGTTCGACAGGGCCCACGAGCAGTACTTC. Amino acid sequence: CASSLFDRAHEQYF. V gene TRBV28 combines with J gene TRBJ2-7; 7 nucleotides match TRBD1. The CDR3 has 14 amino acids. Per the germline V gene, CDR1 is MDHEN and CDR2 is SYDVKM. Trimming took 3 bases from V and 5 from J; bases not matched to a gene: 7.

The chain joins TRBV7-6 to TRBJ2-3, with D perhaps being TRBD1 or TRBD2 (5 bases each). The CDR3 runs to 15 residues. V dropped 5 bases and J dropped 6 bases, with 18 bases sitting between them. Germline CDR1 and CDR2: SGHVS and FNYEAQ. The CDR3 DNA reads TGTGCCAGCAGCCCCCGGGACGGGGTTATGGATACGCAGTATTTT. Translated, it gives CASSPRDGVMDTQYF.

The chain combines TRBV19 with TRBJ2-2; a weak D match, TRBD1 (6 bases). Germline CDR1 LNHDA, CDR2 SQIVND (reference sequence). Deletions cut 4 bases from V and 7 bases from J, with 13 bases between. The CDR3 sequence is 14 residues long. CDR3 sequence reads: CASSNRVWGGELFF. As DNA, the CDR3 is TGTGCCAGTAGTAACAGGGTTTGGGGCGGGGAGCTGTTTTTT.

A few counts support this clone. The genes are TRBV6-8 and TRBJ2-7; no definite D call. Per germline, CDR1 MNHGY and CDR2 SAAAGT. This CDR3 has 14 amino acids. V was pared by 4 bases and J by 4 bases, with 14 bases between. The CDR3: CASSSQETTYEQYF. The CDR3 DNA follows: TGTGCCAGCAGTTCCCAGGAGACCACGTACGAGCAGTACTTC.

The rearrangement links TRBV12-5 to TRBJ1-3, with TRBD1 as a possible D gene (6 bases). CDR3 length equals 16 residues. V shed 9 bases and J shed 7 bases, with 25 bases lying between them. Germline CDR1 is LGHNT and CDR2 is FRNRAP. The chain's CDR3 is CARTGFRSWGSNTIYF. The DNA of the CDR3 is TGTGCTAGAACAGGGTTCAGGTCTTGGGGGAGTAACACCATATATTTT.

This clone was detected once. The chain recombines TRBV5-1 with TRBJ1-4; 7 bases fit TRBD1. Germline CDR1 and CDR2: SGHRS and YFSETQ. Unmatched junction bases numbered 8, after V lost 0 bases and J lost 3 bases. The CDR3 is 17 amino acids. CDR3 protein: CASSLGLTGTANEKLFF. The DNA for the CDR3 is TGCGCCAGCAGCTTGGGCCTCACGGGGACAGCTAATGAAAAACTGTTTTTT.

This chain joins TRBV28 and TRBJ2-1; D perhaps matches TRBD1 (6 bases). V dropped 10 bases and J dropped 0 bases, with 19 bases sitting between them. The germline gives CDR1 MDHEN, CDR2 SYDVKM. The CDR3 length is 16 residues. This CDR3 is CATQGWVARSYNEQFF. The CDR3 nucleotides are TGTGCCACCCAGGGGTGGGTAGCCCGCTCCTACAATGAGCAGTTCTTC.

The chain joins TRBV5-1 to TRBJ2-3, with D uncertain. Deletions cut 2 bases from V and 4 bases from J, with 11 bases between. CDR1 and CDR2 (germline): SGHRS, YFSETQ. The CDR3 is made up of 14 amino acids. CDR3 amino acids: CASSFLRSADTQYF. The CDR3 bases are TGCGCCAGCAGCTTCCTCCGGTCGGCAGATACGCAGTATTTT.

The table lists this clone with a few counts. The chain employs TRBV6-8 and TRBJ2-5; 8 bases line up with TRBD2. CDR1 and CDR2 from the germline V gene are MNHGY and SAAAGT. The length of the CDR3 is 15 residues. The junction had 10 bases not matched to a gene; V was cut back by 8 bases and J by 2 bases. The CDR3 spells CASAGGRGLQETQYF. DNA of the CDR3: TGTGCCAGCGCGGGGGGCAGGGGTCTTCAAGAGACCCAGTACTTC.

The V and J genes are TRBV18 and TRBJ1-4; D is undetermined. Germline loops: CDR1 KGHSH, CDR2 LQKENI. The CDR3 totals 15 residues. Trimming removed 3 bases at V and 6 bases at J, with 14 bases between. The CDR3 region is CASSPGVWGDEKLFF. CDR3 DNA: TGTGCCAGCTCACCGGGTGTATGGGGAGATGAAAAACTGTTTTTT.

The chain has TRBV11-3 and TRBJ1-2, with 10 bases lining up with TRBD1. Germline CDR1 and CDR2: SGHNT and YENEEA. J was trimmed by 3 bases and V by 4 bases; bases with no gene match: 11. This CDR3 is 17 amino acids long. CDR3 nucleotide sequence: TGTGCCAGCAGCTGGGCGGGGGACAGGGGTGGGCACTATGGCTACACCTTC. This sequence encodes CASSWAGDRGGHYGYTF.

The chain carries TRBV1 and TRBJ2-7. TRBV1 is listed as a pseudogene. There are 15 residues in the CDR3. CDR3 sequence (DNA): TGCGCCAGCAGCCAAGCAGAGGACTTTGGGGGCGAGCAGTACTTC. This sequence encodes CASSQAEDFGGEQYF.

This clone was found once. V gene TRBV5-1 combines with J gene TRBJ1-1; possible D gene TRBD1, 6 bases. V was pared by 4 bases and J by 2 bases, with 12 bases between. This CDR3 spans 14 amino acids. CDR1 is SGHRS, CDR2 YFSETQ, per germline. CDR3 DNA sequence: TGCGCCAGCAGCGCCACAGGGCGTAACACTGAAGCTTTCTTT. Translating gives CASSATGRNTEAFF.

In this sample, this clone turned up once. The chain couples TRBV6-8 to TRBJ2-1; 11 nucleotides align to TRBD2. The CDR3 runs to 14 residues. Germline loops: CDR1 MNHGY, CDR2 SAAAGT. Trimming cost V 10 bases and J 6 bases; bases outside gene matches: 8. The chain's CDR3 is CAINTSGGPNEQFF. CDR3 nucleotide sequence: TGTGCCATCAATACTAGCGGGGGTCCCAATGAGCAGTTCTTC.

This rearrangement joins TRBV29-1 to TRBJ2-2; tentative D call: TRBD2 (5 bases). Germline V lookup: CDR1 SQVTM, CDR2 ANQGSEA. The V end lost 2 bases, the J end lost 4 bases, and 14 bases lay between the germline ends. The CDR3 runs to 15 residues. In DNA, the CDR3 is TGCAGCGTTGAATGGAGCGGCCCCCCCACCGGGGAGCTGTTTTTT. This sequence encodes CSVEWSGPPTGELFF.

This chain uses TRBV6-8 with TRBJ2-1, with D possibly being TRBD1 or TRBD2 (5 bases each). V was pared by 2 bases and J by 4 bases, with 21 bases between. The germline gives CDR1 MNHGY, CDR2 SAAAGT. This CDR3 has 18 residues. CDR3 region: CASSYVGVSQGPYNEQFF. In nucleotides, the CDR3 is TGTGCCAGCAGTTACGTGGGGGTGTCCCAGGGCCCGTACAATGAGCAGTTCTTC.

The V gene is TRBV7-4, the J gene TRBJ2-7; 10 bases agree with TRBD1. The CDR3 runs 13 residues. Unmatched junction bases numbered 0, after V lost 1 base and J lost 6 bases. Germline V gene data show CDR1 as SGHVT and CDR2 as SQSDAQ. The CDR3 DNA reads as TGTGCCAGCAGCTTAGGGACAGGGGGCGAGCAGTACTTC. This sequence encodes CASSLGTGGEQYF.

In DNA, the CDR3 is TGCAGCGGCGATCGTACAGGGGCTAGTGAAGCTTTCTTT. Its protein is CSGDRTGASEAFF. This chain connects TRBV29-1 to TRBJ1-1; 7 bases agree with TRBD1. The ends lost 7 bases at V and 7 bases at J; junction bases unmatched: 12. This CDR3 spans 13 amino acids. Looked up from germline, CDR1 is SQVTM and CDR2 is ANQGSEA.

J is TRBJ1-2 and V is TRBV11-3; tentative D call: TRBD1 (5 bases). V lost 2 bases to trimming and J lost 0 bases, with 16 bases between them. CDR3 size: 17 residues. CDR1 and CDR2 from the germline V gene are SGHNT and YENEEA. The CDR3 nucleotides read TGTGCCAGCAGCTTACCGGGACGGCTTTCCACTAACTATGGCTACACCTTC. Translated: CASSLPGRLSTNYGYTF.

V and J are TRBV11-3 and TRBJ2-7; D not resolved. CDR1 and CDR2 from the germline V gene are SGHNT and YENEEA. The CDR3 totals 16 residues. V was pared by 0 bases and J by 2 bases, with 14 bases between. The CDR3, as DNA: TGTGCCAGCAGCTTAGACAAGACCCTTACCACCTACGAGCAGTACTTC. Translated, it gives CASSLDKTLTTYEQYF.

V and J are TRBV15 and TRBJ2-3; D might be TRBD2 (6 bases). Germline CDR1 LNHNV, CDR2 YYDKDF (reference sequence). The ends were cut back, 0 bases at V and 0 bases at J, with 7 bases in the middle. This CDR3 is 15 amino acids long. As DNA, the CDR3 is TGTGCCACCAGCAGAGACGGGACTAGCACAGATACGCAGTATTTT. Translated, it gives CATSRDGTSTDTQYF.

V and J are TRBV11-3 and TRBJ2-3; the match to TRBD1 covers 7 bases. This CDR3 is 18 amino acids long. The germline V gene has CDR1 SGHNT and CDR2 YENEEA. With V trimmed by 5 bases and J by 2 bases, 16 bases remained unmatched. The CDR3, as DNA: TGTGCCAGCAGCCAACTTCCCCTTCGGGACAGTTTCACAGATACGCAGTATTTT. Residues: CASSQLPLRDSFTDTQYF.